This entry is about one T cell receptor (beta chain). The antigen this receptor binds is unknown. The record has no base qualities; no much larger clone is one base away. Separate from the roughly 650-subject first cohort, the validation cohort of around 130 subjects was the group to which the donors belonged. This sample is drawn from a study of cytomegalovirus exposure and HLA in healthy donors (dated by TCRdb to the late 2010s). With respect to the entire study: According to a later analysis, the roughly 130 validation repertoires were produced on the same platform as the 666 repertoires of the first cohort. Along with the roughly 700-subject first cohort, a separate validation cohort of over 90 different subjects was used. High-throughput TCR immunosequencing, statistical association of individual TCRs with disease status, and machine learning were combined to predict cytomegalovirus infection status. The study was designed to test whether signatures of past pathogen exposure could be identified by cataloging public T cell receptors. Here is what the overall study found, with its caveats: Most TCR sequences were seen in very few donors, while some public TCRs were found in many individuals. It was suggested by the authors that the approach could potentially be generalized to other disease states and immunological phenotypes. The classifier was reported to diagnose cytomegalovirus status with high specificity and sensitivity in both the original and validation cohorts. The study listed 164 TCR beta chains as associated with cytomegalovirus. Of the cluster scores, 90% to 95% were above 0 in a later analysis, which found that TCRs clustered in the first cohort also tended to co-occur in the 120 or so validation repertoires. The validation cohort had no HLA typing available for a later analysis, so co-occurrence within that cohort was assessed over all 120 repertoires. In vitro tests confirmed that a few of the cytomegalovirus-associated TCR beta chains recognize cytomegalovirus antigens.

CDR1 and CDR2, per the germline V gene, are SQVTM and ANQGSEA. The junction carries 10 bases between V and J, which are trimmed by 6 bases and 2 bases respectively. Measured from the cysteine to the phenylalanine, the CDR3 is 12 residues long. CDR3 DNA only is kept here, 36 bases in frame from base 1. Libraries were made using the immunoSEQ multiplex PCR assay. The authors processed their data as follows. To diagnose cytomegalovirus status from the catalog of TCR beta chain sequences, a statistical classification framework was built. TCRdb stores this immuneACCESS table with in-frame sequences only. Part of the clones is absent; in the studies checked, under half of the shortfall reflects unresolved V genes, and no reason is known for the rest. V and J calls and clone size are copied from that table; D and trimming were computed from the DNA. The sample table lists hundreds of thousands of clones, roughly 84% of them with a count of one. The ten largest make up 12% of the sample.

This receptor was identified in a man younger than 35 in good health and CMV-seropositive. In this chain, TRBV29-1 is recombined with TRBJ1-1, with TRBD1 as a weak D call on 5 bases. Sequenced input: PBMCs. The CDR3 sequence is CSVGDRNTEAFF. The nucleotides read TGCAGCGTGGGTGACAGAAACACTGAAGCTTTCTTT. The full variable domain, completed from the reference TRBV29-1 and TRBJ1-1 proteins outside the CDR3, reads SAVISQKPSRDICQRGTSLTIQCQVDSQVTMMFWYRQQPGQSLTLIATANQGSEATYESGFVIDKFPISRPNLTFSTLTVSNMSPEDSSIYLCSVGDRNTEAFFGQGTRLTVV.